This passage covers 14 T cell receptor beta chains from one sample sequenced in a study of identical twins. One entry per CDR3 protein results from TCRdb running MiXCR on the 5' RACE reads. The sample lists hundreds of thousands of distinct CDR3 sequences; 15% to 20% were seen once. Another study also made use of these data, one on T cells expressing NK-cell markers.

The specimen sequenced was PBMCs. The source of these receptors is a woman between 18 and 29 years old in good health.

The V gene is TRBV5-1, the J gene TRBJ2-3, with D tentatively TRBD1 (5 bases). The V end was cut by 2 bases, the J end by 2 bases, with 12 bases between. This CDR3 is 15 amino acids long. CDR1 is SGHRS and CDR2 is YFSETQ in the germline V gene. The CDR3 coding sequence is TGCGCCAGCAGCTTTGACGACAGTTACACAGATACGCAGTATTTT. Translated: CASSFDDSYTDTQYF. The full variable domain, in which reference TRBV5-1 and TRBJ2-3 provide the parts outside the CDR3, is KAGVTQTPRYLIKTRGQQVTLSCSPISGHRSVSWYQQTPGQGLQFLFEYFSETQRNKGNFPGRFSGRQFSNSRSEMNVSTLELGDSALYLCASSFDDSYTDTQYFGPGTRLTVL.

This clonotype was detected a few times. The V call is TRBV6-1, the J call TRBJ2-5; D gene unclear. CDR1 is MNHNS, CDR2 SASEGT, per germline. CDR3 size: 13 residues. With 3 bases removed from V and 1 base from J, the gap between germline ends came to 6 bases. In DNA, the CDR3 is TGTGCCAGCAGTGACCGGTTCCAAGAGACCCAGTACTTC. This sequence encodes CASSDRFQETQYF.

At least ten counts were recorded for this clonotype. The chain uses TRBV5-1 and TRBJ2-1; the D is unclear. V was clipped by 0 bases and J by 5 bases, with 6 bases between them. Germline V CDR1 and CDR2: SGHRS, YFSETQ. The CDR3 has 13 amino acids. CDR3 nucleotide sequence: TGCGCCAGCAGCTTGGTAGTGAACAATGAGCAGTTCTTC. Translated, it gives CASSLVVNNEQFF.

This clonotype was observed many times. The chain employs TRBV20-1 and TRBJ1-5; D is undetermined. In germline, CDR1 is DFQATT, CDR2 SNEGSKA (reference sequence). The CDR3 consists of 12 residues. Trimming removed 3 bases at V and 5 bases at J, with 8 bases between. CDR3 DNA: TGCAGTGCTAGTCGGGGAGATCAGCCCCAGCATTTT. It specifies CSASRGDQPQHF.

The sample holds one count of this clonotype. The rearrangement links TRBV11-2 to TRBJ2-2; 11 nucleotides agree with TRBD1. Germline CDR1 reads SGHAT; CDR2 reads FQNNGV. V was clipped by 0 bases and J by 3 bases; unmatched bases: 9. There are 19 residues in the CDR3. DNA of the CDR3: TGTGCCAGCAGCTTAGAAAAAGGACAGGGGGCAAGGGACACCGGGGAGCTGTTTTTT. Translating it yields CASSLEKGQGARDTGELFF.

V and J are TRBV9 and TRBJ2-2, with TRBD1 matching over 8 bases. The V gene end was trimmed by 1 base and the J gene end by 3 bases; junction bases not matched to a gene: 2. Germline CDR1 reads SGDLS; CDR2 reads YYNGEE. The CDR3 consists of 15 residues. DNA of the CDR3: TGTGCCAGCAGCGTATGGACAGGGCACACCGGGGAGCTGTTTTTT. Encoded protein: CASSVWTGHTGELFF.

This clonotype was counted only a few times. V and J are TRBV29-1 and TRBJ1-4; 9 bases are a match to TRBD1. Trimming cost V 4 bases and J 6 bases; bases outside gene matches: 3. The germline V gene has CDR1 SQVTM and CDR2 ANQGSEA. CDR3 length: 13 amino acids. CDR3 amino acids: CSVGTGADEKLFF. CDR3 sequence (DNA): TGCAGCGTTGGGACAGGGGCGGATGAAAAACTGTTTTTT.

This clonotype occurred a few times. V is TRBV9 and J is TRBJ2-5; TRBD1 agrees at 7 bases. The V segment lost 2 bases and the J segment 5 bases; nucleotides outside the gene matches: 3. The CDR3 spans 13 residues. Germline V gene data show CDR1 as SGDLS and CDR2 as YYNGEE. The CDR3 nucleotides are TGTGCCAGCAGCGTTAGGACAGGCGAGACCCAGTACTTC. Residues: CASSVRTGETQYF.

The sample holds a few counts of this clonotype. The V and J genes are TRBV6-5 and TRBJ1-4; no clear D gene. Looked up from germline, CDR1 is MNHEY and CDR2 is SVGAGI. V was trimmed by 2 bases and J by 7 bases, leaving 11 bases between them. The CDR3 has 14 residues. The CDR3 nucleotides are TGTGCCAGCAGTTACCCGACGGCGGGTGAAAAACTGTTTTTT. Amino acid sequence: CASSYPTAGEKLFF.

This clonotype occurred many times. The chain is built from TRBV11-2 and TRBJ1-2; TRBD1 aligns across 10 bases. V dropped 5 bases and J dropped 7; count of bases not matched to a gene: 10. Germline assignment: CDR1 SGHAT and CDR2 FQNNGV. The length of the CDR3 is 15 residues. CDR3 in amino acids: CASSTNQGQGGGYTF. CDR3 coding DNA: TGTGCCAGCAGCACCAACCAAGGACAGGGGGGTGGCTACACCTTC.

There are a few counts of this clonotype. In DNA, the CDR3 is TGCGCCAGCAGCCCTAGACAGGGGGATGGCTACACCTTC. Protein: CASSPRQGDGYTF. The chain links TRBV5-1 to TRBJ1-2; 9 positions agree with TRBD1. The CDR3 extends over 13 amino acids. Germline-derived CDR1 and CDR2 are SGHRS and YFSETQ. Trimming removed 4 bases from V and 6 bases from J; junction bases left unmatched: 4. Variable domain in full (rest from reference TRBV5-1 and TRBJ1-2): KAGVTQTPRYLIKTRGQQVTLSCSPISGHRSVSWYQQTPGQGLQFLFEYFSETQRNKGNFPGRFSGRQFSNSRSEMNVSTLELGDSALYLCASSPRQGDGYTFGSGTRLTVV.

The chain is built from TRBV24-1 and TRBJ2-3; 11 bases line up with TRBD2. This CDR3 contains 16 residues. Trimming removed 7 bases from V and 4 bases from J; junction bases left unmatched: 9. CDR1 and CDR2 (germline): KGHDR, SFDVKD. The CDR3 region is CATSGGTSGMSDTQYF. As DNA, the CDR3 is TGTGCCACCAGCGGAGGGACTAGCGGTATGTCAGATACGCAGTATTTT.

The rearrangement joins TRBV7-9 to TRBJ2-1; D is possibly TRBD2 (5 bases). Germline-derived CDR1 and CDR2 are SEHNR and FQNEAQ (reference sequence). The CDR3 consists of 16 residues. V lost 2 bases and J lost 0, with 11 bases in between. Here the CDR3 reads CASSLRRTGSYNEQFF. The CDR3 DNA follows: TGTGCCAGCAGCTTAAGGAGGACGGGCTCCTACAATGAGCAGTTCTTC.

The chain joins TRBV15 to TRBJ2-1, with 10 bases identical to TRBD1. Germline CDR1 LNHNV, CDR2 YYDKDF (reference sequence). J lost 7 bases, V lost 3 bases, and 3 bases had no gene match. This CDR3 spans 14 amino acids. The CDR3 region has the DNA TGTGCCACCAGCAGGACAGGGGGCTCGAATGAGCAGTTCTTC. Protein sequence: CATSRTGGSNEQFF.